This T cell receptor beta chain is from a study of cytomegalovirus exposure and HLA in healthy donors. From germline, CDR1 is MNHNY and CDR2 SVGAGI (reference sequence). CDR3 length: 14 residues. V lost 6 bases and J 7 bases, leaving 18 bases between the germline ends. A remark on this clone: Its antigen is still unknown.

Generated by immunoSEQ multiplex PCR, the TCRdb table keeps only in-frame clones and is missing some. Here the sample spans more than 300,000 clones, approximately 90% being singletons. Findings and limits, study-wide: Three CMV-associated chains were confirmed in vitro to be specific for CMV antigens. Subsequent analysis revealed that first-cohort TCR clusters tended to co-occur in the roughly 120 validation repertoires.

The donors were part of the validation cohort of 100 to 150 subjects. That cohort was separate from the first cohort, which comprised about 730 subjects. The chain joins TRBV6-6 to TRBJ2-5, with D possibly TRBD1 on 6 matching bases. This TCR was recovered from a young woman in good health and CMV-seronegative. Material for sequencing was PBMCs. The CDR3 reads CASSHWTDPGTQYF. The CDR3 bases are TGTGCCAGCAGCCACTGGACAGACCCAGGGACCCAGTACTTC.